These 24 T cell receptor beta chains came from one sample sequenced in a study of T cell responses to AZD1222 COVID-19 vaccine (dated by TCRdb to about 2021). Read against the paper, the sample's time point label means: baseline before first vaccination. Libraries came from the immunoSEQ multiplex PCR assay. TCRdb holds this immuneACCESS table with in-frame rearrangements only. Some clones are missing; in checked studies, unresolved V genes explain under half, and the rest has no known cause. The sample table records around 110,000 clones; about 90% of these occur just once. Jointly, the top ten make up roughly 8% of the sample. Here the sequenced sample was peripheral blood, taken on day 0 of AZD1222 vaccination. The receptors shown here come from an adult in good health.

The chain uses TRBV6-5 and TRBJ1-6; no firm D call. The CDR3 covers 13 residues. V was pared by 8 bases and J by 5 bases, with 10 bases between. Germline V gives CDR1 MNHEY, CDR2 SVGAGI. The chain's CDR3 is CASALGNNSPLHF. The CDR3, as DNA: TGTGCCAGCGCCTTAGGGAATAATTCACCCCTCCACTTT.

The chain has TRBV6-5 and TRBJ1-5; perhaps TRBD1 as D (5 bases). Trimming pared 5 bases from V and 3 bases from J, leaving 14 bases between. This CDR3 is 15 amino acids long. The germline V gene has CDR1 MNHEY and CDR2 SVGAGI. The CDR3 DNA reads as TGTGCCAGCAGTAACTTTGCAGGGCACAATCAGCCCCAGCATTTT. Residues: CASSNFAGHNQPQHF.

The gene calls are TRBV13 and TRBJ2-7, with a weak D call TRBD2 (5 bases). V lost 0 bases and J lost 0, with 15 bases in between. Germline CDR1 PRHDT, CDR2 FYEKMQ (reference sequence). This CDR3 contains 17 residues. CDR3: CASSLGEPGVDSYEQYF. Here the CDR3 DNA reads TGTGCCAGCAGCTTAGGCGAACCCGGGGTAGACTCCTACGAGCAGTACTTC.

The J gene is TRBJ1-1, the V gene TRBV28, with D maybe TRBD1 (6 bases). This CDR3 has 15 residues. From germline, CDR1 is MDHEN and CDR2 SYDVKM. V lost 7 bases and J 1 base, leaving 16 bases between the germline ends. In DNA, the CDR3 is TGTGCCAGCAATCAACTGGGGGGCCCGAACACTGAAGCTTTCTTT. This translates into CASNQLGGPNTEAFF.

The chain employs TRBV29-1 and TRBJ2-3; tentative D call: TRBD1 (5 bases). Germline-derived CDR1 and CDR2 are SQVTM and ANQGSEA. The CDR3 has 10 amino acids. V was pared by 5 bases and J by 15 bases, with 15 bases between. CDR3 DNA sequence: TGCAGCGTTCTGGGCAGGGAAATTTATTTT. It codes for CSVLGREIYF.

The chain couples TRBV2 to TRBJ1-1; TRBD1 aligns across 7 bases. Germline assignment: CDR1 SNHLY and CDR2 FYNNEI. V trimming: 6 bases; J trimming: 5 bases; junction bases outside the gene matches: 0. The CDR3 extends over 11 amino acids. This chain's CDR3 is CASRQGTEAFF. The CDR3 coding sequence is TGTGCCAGCAGACAGGGGACTGAAGCTTTCTTT.

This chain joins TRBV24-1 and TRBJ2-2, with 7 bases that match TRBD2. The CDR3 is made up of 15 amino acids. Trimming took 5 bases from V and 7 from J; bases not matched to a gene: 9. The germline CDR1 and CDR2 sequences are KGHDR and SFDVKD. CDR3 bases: TGTGCCACCAGTGCCTGGACTAGTAATCTCGGGGAGCTGTTTTTT. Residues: CATSAWTSNLGELFF.

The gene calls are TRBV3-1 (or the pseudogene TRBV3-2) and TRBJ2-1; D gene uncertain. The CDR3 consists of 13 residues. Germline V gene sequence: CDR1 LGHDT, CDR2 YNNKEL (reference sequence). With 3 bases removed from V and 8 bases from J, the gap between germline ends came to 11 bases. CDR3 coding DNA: TGTGCCAGCAGCCAGGGTCTGAGTGATGAGCAGTTCTTC. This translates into CASSQGLSDEQFF.

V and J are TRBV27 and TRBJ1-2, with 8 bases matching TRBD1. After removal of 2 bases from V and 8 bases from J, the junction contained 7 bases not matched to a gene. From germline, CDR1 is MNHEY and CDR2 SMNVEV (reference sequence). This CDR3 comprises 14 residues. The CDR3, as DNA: TGTGCCAGCAGTTTACGGACAGGGCCCGACGGCTACACCTTC. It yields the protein CASSLRTGPDGYTF.

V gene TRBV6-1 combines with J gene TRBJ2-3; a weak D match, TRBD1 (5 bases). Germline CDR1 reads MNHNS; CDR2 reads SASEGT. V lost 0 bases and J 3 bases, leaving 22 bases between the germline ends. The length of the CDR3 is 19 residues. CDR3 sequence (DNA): TGTGCCAGCAGTGAAGCCGACTGGATACAGGTAGTAGGGACAGATACGCAGTATTTT. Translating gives CASSEADWIQVVGTDTQYF.

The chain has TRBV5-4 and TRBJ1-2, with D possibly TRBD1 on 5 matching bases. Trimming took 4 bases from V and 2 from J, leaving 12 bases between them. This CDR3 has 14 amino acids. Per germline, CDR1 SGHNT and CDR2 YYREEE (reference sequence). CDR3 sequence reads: CASSDGGMNYGYTF. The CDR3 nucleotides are TGTGCCAGCAGCGATGGGGGGATGAACTATGGCTACACCTTC.

CDR3 loop: CASRSGSSWGYTF. The CDR3 nucleotides read TGTGCCAGTAGGTCAGGGAGTTCGTGGGGCTACACCTTC. The V and J genes are TRBV19 and TRBJ1-2; D is possibly TRBD1 (5 bases). Trimming left V 6 bases short and J 8 bases short, with 16 bases between. The CDR3 extends over 13 amino acids. CDR1 and CDR2 from the germline V gene are LNHDA and SQIVND (reference sequence).

The CDR3 loop reads CASSPLGRVQPQHF. DNA for the CDR3: TGCGCCAGCAGCCCCCTCGGCAGGGTCCAGCCCCAGCATTTT. V usage is TRBV4-1 and J usage is TRBJ1-5, with a tentative D call TRBD1 (5 bases). Germline V gene data show CDR1 as MGHRA and CDR2 as YSYEKL. There are 14 residues in the CDR3. Trimming left V 4 bases short and J 7 bases short, with 14 bases between.

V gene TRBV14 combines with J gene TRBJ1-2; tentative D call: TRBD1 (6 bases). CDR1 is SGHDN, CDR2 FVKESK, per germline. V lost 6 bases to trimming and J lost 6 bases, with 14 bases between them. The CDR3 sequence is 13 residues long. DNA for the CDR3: TGTGCCAGCAGTCCGTACAGGGCCGATGGCTACACCTTC. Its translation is CASSPYRADGYTF.

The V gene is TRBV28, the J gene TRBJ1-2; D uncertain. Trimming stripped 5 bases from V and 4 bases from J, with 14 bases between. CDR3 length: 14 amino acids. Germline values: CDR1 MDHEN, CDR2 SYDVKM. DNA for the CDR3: TGTGCCAGCAGTCTGGGCGATGGAATCTATGGCTACACCTTC. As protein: CASSLGDGIYGYTF.

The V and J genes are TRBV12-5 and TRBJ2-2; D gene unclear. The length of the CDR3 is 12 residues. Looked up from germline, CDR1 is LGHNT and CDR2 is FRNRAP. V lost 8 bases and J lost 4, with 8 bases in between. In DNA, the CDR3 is TGTGCTAGTCGTTCAAGCACCGGGGAGCTGTTTTTT. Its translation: CASRSSTGELFF. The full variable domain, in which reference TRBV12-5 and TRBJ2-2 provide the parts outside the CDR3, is DARVTQTPRHKVTEMGQEVTMRCQPILGHNTVFWYRQTMMQGLELLAYFRNRAPLDDSGMPKDRFSAEMPDATLATLKIQPSEPRDSAVYFCASRSSTGELFFGEGSRLTVL.

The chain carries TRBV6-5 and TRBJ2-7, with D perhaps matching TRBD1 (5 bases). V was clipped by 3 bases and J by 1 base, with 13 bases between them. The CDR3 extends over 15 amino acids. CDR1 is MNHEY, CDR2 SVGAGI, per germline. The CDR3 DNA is TGTGCCAGCAGTTATCAGGGTGGCCAGTCCTACGAGCAGTACTTC. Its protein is CASSYQGGQSYEQYF.

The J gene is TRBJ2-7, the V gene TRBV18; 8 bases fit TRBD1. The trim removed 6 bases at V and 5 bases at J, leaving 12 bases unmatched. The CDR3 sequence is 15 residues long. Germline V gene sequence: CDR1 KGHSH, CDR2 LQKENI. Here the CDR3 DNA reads TGTGCCAGCTCGCCTTTAACAGGGGGTTTCAACGAGCAGTACTTC. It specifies CASSPLTGGFNEQYF.

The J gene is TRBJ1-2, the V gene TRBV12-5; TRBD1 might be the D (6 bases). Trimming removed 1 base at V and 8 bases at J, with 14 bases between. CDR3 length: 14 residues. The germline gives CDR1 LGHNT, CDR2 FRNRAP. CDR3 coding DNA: TGTGCTAGTGGTTTGGCCAGGGGAGGAGAAGGCTACACCTTC. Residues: CASGLARGGEGYTF.

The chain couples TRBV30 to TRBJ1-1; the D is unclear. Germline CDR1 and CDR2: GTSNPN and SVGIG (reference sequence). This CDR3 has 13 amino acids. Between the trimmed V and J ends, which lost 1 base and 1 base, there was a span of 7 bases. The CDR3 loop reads CAWSGSWNTEAFF. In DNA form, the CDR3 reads TGTGCCTGGAGTGGCAGTTGGAACACTGAAGCTTTCTTT.

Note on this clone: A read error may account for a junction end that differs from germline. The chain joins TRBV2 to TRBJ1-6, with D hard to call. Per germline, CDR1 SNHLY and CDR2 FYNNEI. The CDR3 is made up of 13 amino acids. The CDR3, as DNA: TGTGCCAGCAGTGTCGGCGAGACTTCACCCCTCCATTTT. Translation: CASSVGETSPLHF.

In DNA, the CDR3 is TGTGCCAGCTCACCTTGGGACAGACCCTACGAGCAGTACTTC. This sequence encodes CASSPWDRPYEQYF. The V gene is TRBV18, the J gene TRBJ2-7; 7 bases fit TRBD1. Unmatched junction bases numbered 4, after V lost 3 bases and J lost 2 bases. From germline, CDR1 is KGHSH and CDR2 LQKENI. This CDR3 is 14 amino acids long.

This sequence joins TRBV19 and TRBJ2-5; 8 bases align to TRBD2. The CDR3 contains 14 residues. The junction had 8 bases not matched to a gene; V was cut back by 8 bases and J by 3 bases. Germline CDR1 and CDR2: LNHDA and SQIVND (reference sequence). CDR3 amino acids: CASGPAGVKETQYF. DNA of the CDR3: TGTGCCAGTGGCCCAGCGGGAGTGAAAGAGACCCAGTACTTC.

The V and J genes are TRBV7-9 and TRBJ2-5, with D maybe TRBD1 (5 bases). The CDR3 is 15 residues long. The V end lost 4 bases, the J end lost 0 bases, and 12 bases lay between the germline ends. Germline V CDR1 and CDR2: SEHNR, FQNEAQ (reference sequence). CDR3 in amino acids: CASSSAAGYQETQYF. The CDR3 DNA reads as TGTGCCAGCAGCTCGGCTGCAGGGTACCAAGAGACCCAGTACTTC.